These 27 T cell receptor beta chains share one sample of origin, sequenced in a study of shared T cell receptors in the human thymus. The repertoire was sequenced with immunoSEQ multiplex PCR; TCRdb's copy has only in-frame clones and lacks some. The sample carries about 380,000 clones, roughly 94% recorded once. The sequencing input was thymocytes. All receptors derive from a human donor.

The V call is TRBV4-1, the J call TRBJ2-7, with 7 bases matching TRBD1. In germline, CDR1 is MGHRA, CDR2 YSYEKL. CDR3 length: 15 amino acids. Trimming at V came to 3 bases and at J to 3 bases, leaving 8 bases not matched to a gene. The CDR3 here is CASSQRPGQNYEQYF. Written as DNA, the CDR3 is TGCGCCAGCAGCCAGCGACCGGGACAGAACTACGAGCAGTACTTC.

A single count supports this clone. V usage is TRBV4-1 and J usage is TRBJ2-1; no definite D call. The V gene's germline CDR1 is MGHRA and CDR2 YSYEKL. The CDR3 consists of 13 residues. Trimming cost V 4 bases and J 4 bases, with 8 bases left between them. The CDR3 region has the DNA TGCGCCAGCAGCCGCGCGTGGTACAATGAGCAGTTCTTC. Amino acid sequence: CASSRAWYNEQFF.

This rearrangement joins TRBV28 to TRBJ2-3, with a tentative D call TRBD2 (6 bases). Trimming removed 5 bases from V and 2 bases from J, with 17 bases in between. Germline lookup yields CDR1 MDHEN and CDR2 SYDVKM. The length of the CDR3 is 16 residues. The CDR3 nucleotides are TGTGCCAGCAGTCCAAGGTTGTGGCGGGACACAGATACGCAGTATTTT. Its protein product is CASSPRLWRDTDTQYF.

The rearrangement links TRBV28 to TRBJ1-1; tentatively, D is TRBD1 (5 bases). The length of the CDR3 is 14 residues. V shed 6 bases and J shed 5 bases, with 16 bases lying between them. Germline V gene lookup returns CDR1 MDHEN and CDR2 SYDVKM. CDR3 sequence: CASRGGATWTEAFF. The CDR3 nucleotides are TGTGCCAGCAGGGGGGGTGCGACGTGGACTGAAGCTTTCTTT.

The V gene is TRBV7-2, the J gene TRBJ2-7, with D possibly TRBD1 on 6 matching bases. The CDR3 spans 16 residues. With 1 base removed from V and 6 bases from J, the gap between germline ends came to 19 bases. Germline loops: CDR1 SGHTA, CDR2 FQGNSA. CDR3 DNA sequence: TGTGCCAGCAGCTTAGGCCGGGACAAGGATTCAGGCGAGCAGTACTTC. The encoded protein is CASSLGRDKDSGEQYF.

The chain combines TRBV28 with TRBJ1-2, with D possibly TRBD1 on 5 matching bases. Trimming removed 6 bases at V and 8 bases at J, with 25 bases between. The CDR3 length is 16 residues. Germline CDR1 and CDR2: MDHEN and SYDVKM. CDR3 residues: CASRAPTGAVSRGYTF. In DNA form, the CDR3 reads TGTGCCAGCAGGGCTCCTACAGGAGCGGTGTCGAGGGGCTACACCTTC.

This clone was seen once. The chain uses TRBV28 and TRBJ2-7, with a tentative D call TRBD1 (7 bases). The CDR3 is 14 amino acids. V was shortened by 6 bases and J by 4 bases, with 16 bases between the two germline ends. Germline CDR1 is MDHEN and CDR2 is SYDVKM. CDR3 sequence reads: CASSPQQGTYEQYF. CDR3 nucleotides: TGTGCCAGCAGCCCTCAACAGGGGACTTACGAGCAGTACTTC.

The CDR3, as DNA: TGTGCCTGGAGGCAAAGGGGAACTGAAGCTTTCTTT. Translating it yields CAWRQRGTEAFF. V is TRBV30 and J is TRBJ1-1; D is perhaps TRBD1 (5 bases). The CDR3 sequence is 12 residues long. Trimming cost V 3 bases and J 5 bases, with 10 bases left between them. Germline V gene sequence: CDR1 GTSNPN, CDR2 SVGIG (reference sequence).

The genes are TRBV6-4 and TRBJ1-1, with a tentative D call TRBD1 (5 bases). Germline V gene sequence: CDR1 MRHNA, CDR2 SNTAGT. Trimming removed 2 bases at V and 4 bases at J, with 11 bases between. This CDR3 region has 14 residues. The CDR3 nucleotides read TGTGCCAGCAGTGACCATGGGGGGAGCACTGAAGCTTTCTTT. Amino acid sequence: CASSDHGGSTEAFF.

V and J are TRBV19 and TRBJ2-7; D is unclear. CDR3 length: 17 amino acids. The germline V gene encodes CDR1 LNHDA and CDR2 SQIVND (reference sequence). The V and J ends lost 3 bases and 3 bases respectively, with 21 bases between them. CDR3 nucleotides: TGTGCCAGTAGTATCCCCCCGGACGACGTGATAGGCTACGAGCAGTACTTC. It yields the protein CASSIPPDDVIGYEQYF.

The J gene is TRBJ1-2, the V gene TRBV11-2, with TRBD1 identical over 8 bases. V dropped 5 bases and J dropped 1; count of bases not matched to a gene: 6. The germline V gene encodes CDR1 SGHAT and CDR2 FQNNGV. The CDR3 runs 15 residues. The CDR3 region has the DNA TGTGCCAGCAGCCAACAGGGGGTACTTAACTATGGCTACACCTTC. Amino acid sequence: CASSQQGVLNYGYTF.

The chain carries TRBV19 and TRBJ1-1, with a possible D match to TRBD1 (5 bases). This CDR3 comprises 13 residues. V was cut by 5 bases and J by 3 bases, with 10 bases left in between. The germline gives CDR1 LNHDA, CDR2 SQIVND (reference sequence). The CDR3 DNA follows: TGTGCCAGTAGTTTCCAGGGCCACACTGAAGCTTTCTTT. Translation gives CASSFQGHTEAFF.

The chain uses TRBV18 and TRBJ2-5; 9 nucleotides agree with TRBD1. The length of the CDR3 is 15 residues. Losses at the gene ends were 3 bases for V and 0 bases for J; bases not matched to a gene: 2. Germline V lookup: CDR1 KGHSH, CDR2 LQKENI. This CDR3 reads CASSPGTGNQETQYF. The CDR3 DNA follows: TGTGCCAGCTCACCCGGGACAGGGAACCAAGAGACCCAGTACTTC.

V usage is TRBV7-7 and J usage is TRBJ2-3; TRBD1 matches 8 bases. The V segment lost 1 base and the J segment 4 bases; nucleotides outside the gene matches: 4. This CDR3 region has 15 residues. In germline, CDR1 is SSHAT, CDR2 FNYEAQ (reference sequence). CDR3: CASSLESGGSDTQYF. The CDR3 nucleotides are TGTGCCAGCAGCTTAGAATCAGGGGGCTCAGATACGCAGTATTTT.

V gene TRBV28 combines with J gene TRBJ2-3; 11 bases align to TRBD2. This CDR3 comprises 15 residues. V lost 8 bases and J lost 2; bases outside the gene matches: 6. Germline assignment: CDR1 MDHEN and CDR2 SYDVKM. As DNA, the CDR3 is TGTGCCAGCGGCCAGGGACTAGCGGACACAGATACGCAGTATTTT. This translates into CASGQGLADTDTQYF. Drawing the rest from reference TRBV28 and TRBJ2-3, the complete variable domain is DVKVTQSSRYLVKRTGEKVFLECVQDMDHENMFWYRQDPGLGLRLIYFSYDVKMKEKGDIPEGYSVSREKKERFSLILESASTNQTSMYLCASGQGLADTDTQYFGPGTRLTVL.

The chain joins TRBV11-3 to TRBJ2-1; 8 nucleotides line up with TRBD1. V shed 4 bases and J 5 bases; nucleotides not matched to a gene: 7. This CDR3 region has 15 residues. Per germline, CDR1 SGHNT and CDR2 YENEEA. The CDR3 nucleotides are TGTGCCAGCAGCTCCCGGGACAGGACTCACAATGAGCAGTTCTTC. This codes for CASSSRDRTHNEQFF.

CDR3 coding DNA: TGTGCCAGCAGCTACTCCCCAGGACTAGCGGGGATGAACACAGATACGCAGTATTTT. Protein sequence: CASSYSPGLAGMNTDTQYF. The chain carries TRBV28 and TRBJ2-3, with 12 bases fitting TRBD2. There are 19 residues in the CDR3. Germline trimming cut 6 bases from V and 2 bases from J; bases unmatched to any gene: 15. Germline V gives CDR1 MDHEN, CDR2 SYDVKM.

This chain uses TRBV7-9 with TRBJ1-1; 7 nucleotides agree with TRBD1. J was trimmed by 2 bases and V by 5 bases; bases with no gene match: 17. Per germline, CDR1 SEHNR and CDR2 FQNEAQ (reference sequence). The CDR3 length is 18 residues. In DNA, the CDR3 is TGTGCCAGCAGCCCCCAACCACCCCGACAGGGACCAAACACTGAAGCTTTCTTT. This sequence encodes CASSPQPPRQGPNTEAFF.

V is TRBV5-4 and J is TRBJ1-3, with unresolved D. The CDR3 covers 19 residues. V was pared by 6 bases and J by 4 bases, with 29 bases between. The germline V gene encodes CDR1 SGHNT and CDR2 YYREEE (reference sequence). CDR3 in amino acids: CASTYGPRAAYSEGNTIYF. The DNA for the CDR3 is TGTGCCAGCACCTATGGGCCGCGGGCAGCCTATTCTGAGGGAAACACCATATATTTT.

V usage is TRBV27 and J usage is TRBJ1-5; D call uncertain. The germline gives CDR1 MNHEY, CDR2 SMNVEV (reference sequence). The CDR3 sequence is 15 residues long. The V end lost 2 bases, the J end lost 2 bases, and 10 bases lay between the germline ends. As DNA, the CDR3 is TGTGCCAGCAGTTTAAGTAAGGCGGGCAATCAGCCCCAGCATTTT. The encoded protein is CASSLSKAGNQPQHF.

The chain employs TRBV7-2 and TRBJ2-7; the D gene is possibly TRBD2 (6 bases). This CDR3 contains 17 residues. V lost 4 bases to trimming and J lost 2 bases, with 21 bases between them. The germline CDR1 and CDR2 sequences are SGHTA and FQGNSA. The CDR3 nucleotides read TGTGCCAGCAGCTACCTTAGCGTTAGCGGCTACCCCTACGAGCAGTACTTC. It encodes CASSYLSVSGYPYEQYF. Full variable domain (rest looked up from reference TRBV7-2 and TRBJ2-7): GAGVSQSPSNKVTEKGKDVELRCDPISGHTALYWYRQSLGQGLEFLIYFQGNSAPDKSGLPSDRFSAERTGGSVSTLTIQRTQQEDSAVYLCASSYLSVSGYPYEQYFGPGTRLTVT.

The V and J genes are TRBV19 and TRBJ2-1; a weak D match, TRBD2 (5 bases). V lost 5 bases, J lost 3 bases, and 17 bases lay in between. CDR1 LNHDA and CDR2 SQIVND come from the germline V gene (reference sequence). The CDR3 contains 16 residues. For the CDR3, the DNA is TGTGCCAGTAGTGCCCCCTGGGTGGCGGGCTACAATGAGCAGTTCTTC. As protein: CASSAPWVAGYNEQFF. The whole variable domain, remainder taken from reference TRBV19 and TRBJ2-1, is DGGITQSPKYLFRKEGQNVTLSCEQNLNHDAMYWYRQDPGQGLRLIYYSQIVNDFQKGDIAEGYSVSREKKESFPLTVTSAQKNPTAFYLCASSAPWVAGYNEQFFGPGTRLTVL.

The table lists this clone with a count of one. The chain recombines TRBV29-1 with TRBJ2-7, with TRBD1 matching 8 bases. Germline lookup yields CDR1 SQVTM and CDR2 ANQGSEA. The V segment lost 7 bases and the J segment 7 bases; nucleotides outside the gene matches: 9. This CDR3 comprises 12 residues. The CDR3 DNA reads TGCAGCGCACGGACAGGGCATCGGGAGCAGTACTTC. Translated, it gives CSARTGHREQYF.

The chain recombines TRBV4-1 with TRBJ2-7; perhaps D is TRBD1 or TRBD2 (5 bases each). The V end was cut by 1 base, the J end by 4 bases, with 23 bases between. The V gene's germline CDR1 is MGHRA and CDR2 YSYEKL. The CDR3 runs 18 residues. The CDR3 loop is CASSQVVFMGESHYEQYF. DNA of the CDR3: TGCGCCAGCAGCCAAGTAGTTTTTATGGGGGAGAGTCATTACGAGCAGTACTTC.

This CDR3 reads CASSQIMARGLFTSGANVLTF. CDR3 nucleotide sequence: TGCGCCAGCAGCCAGATCATGGCCCGGGGGCTTTTTACCTCTGGGGCCAACGTCCTGACTTTC. The rearrangement joins TRBV4-1 to TRBJ2-6, with D perhaps matching TRBD1 or TRBD2 (6 bases each). The CDR3 runs to 21 residues. Germline loops: CDR1 MGHRA, CDR2 YSYEKL. Trimming cost V 3 bases and J 0 bases, with 24 bases left between them.

This CDR3 is CASSDLGLAYEQYF. In DNA, the CDR3 is TGTGCCAGCAGTGACCTTGGACTAGCCTACGAGCAGTACTTC. The chain uses TRBV2 and TRBJ2-7, with 7 bases fitting TRBD2. The germline gives CDR1 SNHLY, CDR2 FYNNEI. The CDR3 runs to 14 residues. The trim removed 3 bases at V and 2 bases at J, leaving 4 bases unmatched. Complete variable domain (other parts from reference TRBV2 and TRBJ2-7): EPEVTQTPSHQVTQMGQEVILRCVPISNHLYFYWYRQILGQKVEFLVSFYNNEISEKSEIFDDQFSVERPDGSNFTLKIRSTKLEDSAMYFCASSDLGLAYEQYFGPGTRLTVT.

The V and J genes are TRBV28 and TRBJ2-1; no definite D call. The CDR3 sequence is 14 residues long. In germline, CDR1 is MDHEN, CDR2 SYDVKM. Trimming took 2 bases from V and 0 from J, leaving 5 bases between them. The CDR3 DNA follows: TGTGCCAGCAGTTTAAGGGCCTCCTACAATGAGCAGTTCTTC. Translation gives CASSLRASYNEQFF.